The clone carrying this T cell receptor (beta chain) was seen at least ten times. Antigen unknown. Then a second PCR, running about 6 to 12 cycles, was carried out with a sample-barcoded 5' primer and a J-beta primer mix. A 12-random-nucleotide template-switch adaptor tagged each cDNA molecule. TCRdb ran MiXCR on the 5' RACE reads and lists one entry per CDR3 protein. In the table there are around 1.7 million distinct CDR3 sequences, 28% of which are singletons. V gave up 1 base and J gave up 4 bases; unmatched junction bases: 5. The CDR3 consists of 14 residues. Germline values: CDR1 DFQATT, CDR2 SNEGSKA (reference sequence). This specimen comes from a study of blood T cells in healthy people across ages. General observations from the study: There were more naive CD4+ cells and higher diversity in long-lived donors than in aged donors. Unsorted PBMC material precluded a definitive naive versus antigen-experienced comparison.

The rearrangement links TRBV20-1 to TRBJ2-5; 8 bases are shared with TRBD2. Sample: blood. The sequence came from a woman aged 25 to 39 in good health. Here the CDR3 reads CSARGSGIRETQYF. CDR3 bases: TGCAGTGCTAGAGGTAGCGGGATCCGAGAGACCCAGTACTTC.